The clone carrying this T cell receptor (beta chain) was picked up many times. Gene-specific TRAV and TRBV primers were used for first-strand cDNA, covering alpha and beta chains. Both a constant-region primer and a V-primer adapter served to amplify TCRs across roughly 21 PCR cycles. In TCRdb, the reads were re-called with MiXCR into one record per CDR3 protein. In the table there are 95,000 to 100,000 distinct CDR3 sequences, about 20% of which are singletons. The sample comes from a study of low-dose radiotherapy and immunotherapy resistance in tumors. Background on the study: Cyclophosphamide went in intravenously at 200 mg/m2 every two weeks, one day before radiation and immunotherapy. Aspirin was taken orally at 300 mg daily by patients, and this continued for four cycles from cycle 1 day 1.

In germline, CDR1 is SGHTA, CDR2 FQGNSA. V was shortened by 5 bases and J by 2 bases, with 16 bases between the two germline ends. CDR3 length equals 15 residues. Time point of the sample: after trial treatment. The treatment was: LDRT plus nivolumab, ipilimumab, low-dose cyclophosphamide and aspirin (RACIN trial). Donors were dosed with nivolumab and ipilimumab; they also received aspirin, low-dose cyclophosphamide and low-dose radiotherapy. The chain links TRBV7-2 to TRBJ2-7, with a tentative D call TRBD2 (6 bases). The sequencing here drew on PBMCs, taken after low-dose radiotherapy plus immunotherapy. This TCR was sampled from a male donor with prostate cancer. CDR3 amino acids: CASSEAGYLTYEQYF. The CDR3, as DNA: TGTGCCAGCAGCGAGGCGGGGTACCTAACCTACGAGCAGTACTTC.